The 5 T cell receptor beta chains below all came from one sample that was sequenced in a study of cytomegalovirus exposure and HLA in healthy donors (TCRdb year 2017). To prepare the library, the immunoSEQ multiplex PCR assay was applied. In TCRdb, the immuneACCESS table is reduced to in-frame sequences with V and J assigned. These tables do not hold every clone; where another copy was compared, an unresolved V gene accounts for under half, and the others remain unexplained. For this sample the table gives about 130,000 clones, of which around 96% were detected only once. Together, the top ten hold less than 2% of the sample. Specimen: PBMCs. Receptors originate from a man aged 18 to 29 in good health and CMV-seronegative.

The chain is built from TRBV7-9 and TRBJ2-7; 8 bases map to TRBD2. This CDR3 spans 16 amino acids. CDR1 and CDR2 from the germline V gene are SEHNR and FQNEAQ (reference sequence). V trimming: 4 bases; J trimming: 3 bases; junction bases outside the gene matches: 11. The CDR3 DNA is TGTGCCAGCAGCTCGGATTGGGCGGGAGGTATCTACGAGCAGTACTTC. It encodes CASSSDWAGGIYEQYF.

The rearrangement uses TRBV28 and TRBJ1-1, with 7 bases lining up with TRBD1. J lost 0 bases, V lost 6 bases, and 7 bases had no gene match. Germline V gene sequence: CDR1 MDHEN, CDR2 SYDVKM. The CDR3 loop spans 15 amino acids. The CDR3 bases are TGTGCCAGCAGGAGACAGGGATCGGTGAACACTGAAGCTTTCTTT. It is translated as CASRRQGSVNTEAFF.

The J gene is TRBJ1-4, the V gene TRBV30; D possibly corresponds to TRBD1 (6 bases). The germline V gene has CDR1 GTSNPN and CDR2 SVGIG (reference sequence). This CDR3 is 15 amino acids long. The V end was cut by 0 bases, the J end by 3 bases, with 11 bases between. CDR3 sequence: CAWSVGGASNEKLFF. The CDR3 DNA follows: TGTGCCTGGAGTGTAGGGGGGGCCTCTAATGAAAAACTGTTTTTT.

J is TRBJ2-1 and V is TRBV5-1; 8 nucleotides align to TRBD2. Germline loops: CDR1 SGHRS, CDR2 YFSETQ. There are 15 residues in the CDR3. V was pared by 0 bases and J by 6 bases, with 5 bases of the junction left unmatched. CDR3 residues: CASSLELAVVNEQFF. The CDR3 nucleotides read TGCGCCAGCAGCTTGGAACTAGCGGTAGTCAATGAGCAGTTCTTC.

The V call is TRBV13, the J call TRBJ2-3; 8 positions agree with TRBD2. The ends lost 5 bases at V and 3 bases at J; junction bases unmatched: 10. Per the germline V gene, CDR1 is PRHDT and CDR2 is FYEKMQ (reference sequence). The length of the CDR3 is 16 residues. CDR3: CASSQRAPGGTDTQYF. As DNA, the CDR3 is TGTGCCAGCAGCCAGCGGGCCCCGGGAGGGACAGATACGCAGTATTTT.